Listed here are 32 T cell receptor beta chains from one sample, sequenced in a study of response to subunit inactivated influenza vaccine. MiXCR, run by TCRdb on the RT-PCR reads, gives a single entry per CDR3 protein. The sample consists of under 550,000 distinct CDR3 sequences, 7.5% to 8.5% of them appearing once. Sample: PBMCs from blood, taken roughly 24 months after vaccination. The receptors were sampled from a man aged 50 to 75 who received an inactivated influenza vaccine.

In this sample, this clonotype turned up a few times. CDR3 coding DNA: TGTGCCAGCAGTCGGACTAGCGGGGTAGTCAACGAGCAGTACTTC. Its translation is CASSRTSGVVNEQYF. The chain employs TRBV12-3 or TRBV12-4 and TRBJ2-7; 12 bases map to TRBD2. The CDR3 consists of 15 residues. The trim removed 5 bases at V and 5 bases at J, leaving 7 bases unmatched.

This clonotype was found a few times. V gene TRBV4-3 combines with J gene TRBJ2-7; a possible D gene is TRBD2 (5 bases). Trimming shortened V by 1 base and J by 12 bases, and 19 bases separated the two germline ends. The CDR3 runs 14 residues. Germline values: CDR1 LGHNA, CDR2 YSLEER. The CDR3 protein is CASSQALWAADSYF. The CDR3 coding sequence is TGCGCCAGCAGCCAAGCGTTATGGGCGGCGGACTCGTACTTC.

This clonotype appeared many times. V is TRBV20-1 and J is TRBJ2-3; no clear D gene. The CDR3 covers 16 residues. Trimming pared 1 base from V and 2 bases from J, leaving 16 bases between. Germline CDR1 is DFQATT and CDR2 is SNEGSKA (reference sequence). The chain's CDR3 is CSARGIRRLLTDTQYF. DNA for the CDR3: TGCAGTGCTAGAGGCATTCGGCGTCTCCTCACAGATACGCAGTATTTT.

This clonotype occurred many times. The CDR3 sequence is CATSGYKNTEAFF. CDR3 nucleotides: TGTGCCACCAGTGGATACAAGAACACTGAAGCTTTCTTT. This rearrangement joins TRBV24-1 to TRBJ1-1; D is unclear. The CDR3 is 13 amino acids. V lost 5 bases and J lost 1, with 7 bases in between. CDR1 is KGHDR and CDR2 is SFDVKD in the germline V gene.

A few counts support this clonotype. This CDR3 reads CASSGGTSANTQYF. As DNA, the CDR3 is TGTGCCAGCAGCGGAGGGACTAGCGCCAATACGCAGTATTTT. V is TRBV9 and J is TRBJ2-3; 10 bases agree with TRBD2. The V gene end was trimmed by 3 bases and the J gene end by 7 bases; junction bases not matched to a gene: 5. Germline-derived CDR1 and CDR2 are SGDLS and YYNGEE. The CDR3 length is 14 residues. The whole variable domain, remainder taken from reference TRBV9 and TRBJ2-3, is DSGVTQTPKHLITATGQRVTLRCSPRSGDLSVYWYQQSLDQGLQFLIQYYNGEERAKGNILERFSAQQFPDLHSELNLSSLELGDSALYFCASSGGTSANTQYFGPGTRLTVL.

This clonotype was seen a handful of times. The chain employs TRBV12-3 or TRBV12-4 and TRBJ2-1, with D unresolved. Trimming took off 8 bases at V and 10 bases at J, with 6 bases between the two ends. The CDR3 totals 9 residues. Here the CDR3 DNA reads TGTGCCAGCGGCAGGGAGCAGTTCTTC. Amino acid sequence: CASGREQFF.

This clonotype occurred many times. This chain connects TRBV5-1 to TRBJ1-3; 9 bases map to TRBD1. The CDR3 consists of 16 residues. V was clipped by 4 bases and J by 0 bases; unmatched bases: 5. In germline, CDR1 is SGHRS, CDR2 YFSETQ. The CDR3 protein is CASSGGQGTSGNTIYF. CDR3 DNA: TGCGCCAGCAGCGGGGGACAGGGAACCTCTGGAAACACCATATATTTT.

This clonotype was seen repeatedly, ten times or more. The chain couples TRBV7-9 to TRBJ2-4; D gene unclear. Trimming removed 5 bases from V and 5 bases from J, with 7 bases in between. From germline, CDR1 is SEHNR and CDR2 FQNEAQ (reference sequence). CDR3 length: 12 residues. The CDR3 reads CASSPLENIQYF. CDR3 DNA sequence: TGTGCCAGCAGCCCGTTAGAAAACATTCAGTACTTC.

The rearrangement uses TRBV3-1 and TRBJ2-1, with D tentatively TRBD2 (5 bases). V lost 4 bases, J lost 2 bases, and 12 bases lay in between. CDR1 LGHDT and CDR2 YNNKEL come from the germline V gene (reference sequence). The CDR3 runs 15 residues. This CDR3 is CASSPLPGTYNEQFF. CDR3 bases: TGTGCCAGCAGCCCTCTACCGGGGACCTACAATGAGCAGTTCTTC.

This clonotype was counted a single time. This chain links TRBV15 with TRBJ2-7; 8 nucleotides align to TRBD2. Trimming cost V 0 bases and J 1 base; bases outside gene matches: 11. Germline lookup yields CDR1 LNHNV and CDR2 YYDKDF (reference sequence). This CDR3 has 18 residues. In nucleotides, the CDR3 is TGTGCCACCAGCAGAGATCTTCAAAGCGGGAGCGTATCCTACGAGCAGTACTTC. Amino acid sequence: CATSRDLQSGSVSYEQYF.

The table lists this clonotype with many counts. This chain uses TRBV7-2 with TRBJ2-7; 10 bases are a match to TRBD1. Germline lookup yields CDR1 SGHTA and CDR2 FQGNSA. CDR3 length: 16 residues. J lost 0 bases, V lost 3 bases, and 5 bases had no gene match. The CDR3 bases are TGTGCCAGCAGCTTCTCGAGGACAGGGGGCTCCTACGAGCAGTACTTC. Translation: CASSFSRTGGSYEQYF. Together with reference TRBV7-2 and TRBJ2-7, the CDR3 gives the full variable domain: GAGVSQSPSNKVTEKGKDVELRCDPISGHTALYWYRQSLGQGLEFLIYFQGNSAPDKSGLPSDRFSAERTGGSVSTLTIQRTQQEDSAVYLCASSFSRTGGSYEQYFGPGTRLTVT.

DNA for the CDR3: TGTGCCAGCAGCCGACTAGCCGATGAGCAGTTCTTC. Amino acid sequence: CASSRLADEQFF. The V gene is TRBV6-2 or TRBV6-3, the J gene TRBJ2-1, with 7 bases matching TRBD2. V was pared by 6 bases and J by 8 bases, with 4 bases of the junction left unmatched. Per germline, CDR1 MNHEY and CDR2 SVGEGT. CDR3 length equals 12 residues.

This clonotype was recorded a few times. The chain has TRBV20-1 and TRBJ2-5; D gene unclear. V was clipped by 0 bases and J by 2 bases, with 10 bases between them. In germline, CDR1 is DFQATT, CDR2 SNEGSKA (reference sequence). The CDR3 contains 14 residues. The CDR3 DNA reads as TGCAGTGCTAGAGATCGGGTGAAGCAAGAGACCCAGTACTTC. It is translated as CSARDRVKQETQYF.

This clonotype was observed at least ten times. The V gene is TRBV7-2, the J gene TRBJ1-5; no definite D call. CDR3 length equals 13 residues. Between the trimmed V and J ends, which lost 1 base and 4 bases, there was a span of 5 bases. Germline V gives CDR1 SGHTA, CDR2 FQGNSA. For the CDR3, the DNA is TGTGCCAGCAGCTTAGACGTTAATCAGCCCCAGCATTTT. Amino acids: CASSLDVNQPQHF.

The CDR3 protein is CASSFAGFESPLHF. CDR3 DNA sequence: TGTGCCAGCAGTTTTGCGGGATTTGAATCACCCCTCCACTTT. The chain carries TRBV12-3 or TRBV12-4 and TRBJ1-6; D remains ambiguous. The CDR3 spans 14 residues. Trimming shortened V by 3 bases and J by 10 bases, and 13 bases separated the two germline ends.

The chain uses TRBV6-5 and TRBJ2-7; D is ambiguous. Germline assignment: CDR1 MNHEY and CDR2 SVGAGI. V was pared by 3 bases and J by 7 bases, with 13 bases between. The CDR3 length is 13 residues. CDR3 nucleotides: TGTGCCAGCAGTTATTTCGGGTCCGATGAGCAGTACTTC. This translates into CASSYFGSDEQYF.

This clonotype has just a few counts. The genes are TRBV12-3 or TRBV12-4 and TRBJ1-1; no firm D call. V lost 6 bases, J lost 7 bases, and 9 bases lay in between. CDR3 length: 11 residues. In DNA form, the CDR3 reads TGTGCCAGCAGCCTGACTTTTGAAGCTTTCTTT. Amino acid sequence: CASSLTFEAFF.

This clonotype appeared a few times. A junction end diverges from the germline sequence, so it may reflect a read error. The chain uses TRBV7-2 and TRBJ2-3; no definite D call. This CDR3 spans 8 amino acids. Germline-derived CDR1 and CDR2 are SGHTA and FQGNSA. Here the CDR3 DNA reads TGTGCCAGCAGCTTACTGGATTTT. It translates to CASSLLDF.

A few counts support this clonotype. An end of the junction does not agree with germline; a read error may underlie this. This chain connects TRBV14 to TRBJ2-1, with D tentatively TRBD1 or TRBD2 (5 bases each). CDR1 SGHDN and CDR2 FVKESK come from the germline V gene. The CDR3 totals 12 residues. The CDR3 DNA is TGTGCCAGCAGCCAAGAGAAAGGACTTGGGACCTTC. The encoded protein is CASSQEKGLGTF.

V is TRBV12-3 or TRBV12-4 and J is TRBJ2-1, with 9 positions matching TRBD2. The CDR3 is 16 residues long. The trim removed 3 bases at V and 7 bases at J, leaving 10 bases unmatched. Here the CDR3 reads CASSLRGGRVINEQFF. The DNA for the CDR3 is TGTGCCAGCAGTTTGCGCGGCGGGAGGGTCATTAATGAGCAGTTCTTC.

The V gene is TRBV29-1, the J gene TRBJ2-3; D not certain. This CDR3 contains 13 residues. Germline CDR1 SQVTM, CDR2 ANQGSEA. V was pared by 5 bases and J by 0 bases, with 9 bases between. The CDR3 loop is CSVMRISTDTQYF. The CDR3 nucleotides are TGCAGCGTTATGAGAATTAGCACAGATACGCAGTATTTT.

This clonotype came up many times. This chain links TRBV20-1 with TRBJ2-1; a weak D match, TRBD1 (5 bases). This CDR3 region has 13 residues. V was trimmed by 6 bases and J by 6 bases, leaving 15 bases between them. Germline loops: CDR1 DFQATT, CDR2 SNEGSKA (reference sequence). The CDR3 nucleotides are TGCAGTGCATTATCGGTCAGGGTCAATGAGCAGTTCTTC. Amino acid sequence: CSALSVRVNEQFF.

This clonotype was observed a few times. The chain's CDR3 is CASSLVAGDTEAFF. The CDR3 DNA is TGCGCCAGCAGCTTGGTGGCAGGTGACACTGAAGCTTTCTTT. The chain uses TRBV5-1 and TRBJ1-1, with D unresolved. Deletions cut 0 bases from V and 3 bases from J, with 9 bases between. In germline, CDR1 is SGHRS, CDR2 YFSETQ. The CDR3 covers 14 residues.

This clonotype was counted ten times or more. In DNA, the CDR3 is TGTGCCAGCAGCCAAGGGACTAGCGGCCTCAATGAGCAGTTCTTC. It specifies CASSQGTSGLNEQFF. The chain joins TRBV3-1 to TRBJ2-1; 10 positions agree with TRBD2. The CDR3 is 15 amino acids. Trimming at V came to 1 base and at J to 6 bases, leaving 3 bases not matched to a gene. CDR1 LGHDT and CDR2 YNNKEL come from the germline V gene (reference sequence).

In its sample, this clonotype was seen a few times. The gene calls are TRBV5-1 and TRBJ2-2, with 7 bases matching TRBD2. Per the germline V gene, CDR1 is SGHRS and CDR2 is YFSETQ. The CDR3 is 15 amino acids. The ends lost 7 bases at V and 3 bases at J; junction bases unmatched: 9. The CDR3: CASRGSGSDTGELFF. CDR3 bases: TGCGCCAGCCGGGGTAGCGGGTCCGACACCGGGGAGCTGTTTTTT. The full variable domain, its missing parts supplied by reference TRBV5-1 and TRBJ2-2, is KAGVTQTPRYLIKTRGQQVTLSCSPISGHRSVSWYQQTPGQGLQFLFEYFSETQRNKGNFPGRFSGRQFSNSRSEMNVSTLELGDSALYLCASRGSGSDTGELFFGEGSRLTVL.

This chain uses TRBV10-2 with TRBJ1-1, with D uncertain. Germline CDR1 is WSHSY and CDR2 is SAAADI. The CDR3 is made up of 14 amino acids. Trimming stripped 0 bases from V and 0 bases from J, with 5 bases between. The CDR3: CASSESILNTEAFF. The DNA of the CDR3 is TGCGCCAGCAGTGAGTCGATACTGAACACTGAAGCTTTCTTT.

V and J are TRBV16 and TRBJ1-2, with no clear D. Trimming took 0 bases from V and 0 from J, leaving 8 bases between them. This CDR3 spans 15 amino acids. The germline CDR1 and CDR2 sequences are KGHSY and FQNENV. CDR3 DNA: TGTGCCAGCAGCCAATCGAGATGGTCTAACTATGGCTACACCTTC. Residues: CASSQSRWSNYGYTF.

The chain combines TRBV5-4 with TRBJ2-3; 7 bases fit TRBD2. Trimming took 3 bases from V and 3 from J; bases not matched to a gene: 1. Germline assignment: CDR1 SGHNT and CDR2 YYREEE (reference sequence). The CDR3 length is 13 residues. The CDR3 reads CASSWEGTDTQYF. CDR3 DNA sequence: TGTGCCAGCAGCTGGGAGGGAACAGATACGCAGTATTTT.

This clonotype was observed a handful of times. This chain joins TRBV20-1 and TRBJ1-2; maybe TRBD1 (6 bases). The V end lost 3 bases, the J end lost 4 bases, and 12 bases lay between the germline ends. The CDR3 has 13 residues. Germline V gene lookup returns CDR1 DFQATT and CDR2 SNEGSKA (reference sequence). The CDR3, as DNA: TGCAGTGCTAGCGCACAGGGAGGCTATGGCTACACCTTC. Its protein is CSASAQGGYGYTF.

This clonotype was seen a handful of times. The chain has TRBV10-3 and TRBJ2-5; 8 positions agree with TRBD1. J gave up 4 bases and V 6 bases, and 4 bases lay outside the gene matches. The CDR3 has 13 residues. Looked up from germline, CDR1 is ENHRY and CDR2 is SYGVKD. The CDR3 DNA is TGTGCCATCAGGGCCGGGACAGGAGAGACCCAGTACTTC. Translated, it gives CAIRAGTGETQYF.

The V and J genes are TRBV5-1 and TRBJ2-5, with 9 bases matching TRBD2. V dropped 3 bases and J dropped 3; count of bases not matched to a gene: 12. The CDR3 has 17 residues. The germline V gene has CDR1 SGHRS and CDR2 YFSETQ. CDR3 in amino acids: CASSSSGSGGAKETQYF. CDR3 in DNA: TGCGCCAGCAGCTCCAGTGGTAGCGGGGGCGCAAAAGAGACCCAGTACTTC.

This clonotype was seen a few times. The V and J genes are TRBV5-6 and TRBJ1-5, with D uncertain. The CDR3 spans 16 residues. Trimming left V 0 bases short and J 4 bases short, with 14 bases between. CDR1 SGHDT and CDR2 YYEEEE come from the germline V gene. The CDR3: CASSLAVSGYNQPQHF. The CDR3 DNA is TGTGCCAGCAGCTTGGCCGTGTCCGGATATAATCAGCCCCAGCATTTT. The full variable domain, completed using reference TRBV5-6 and TRBJ1-5, is DAGVTQSPTHLIKTRGQQVTLRCSPKSGHDTVSWYQQALGQGPQFIFQYYEEEERQRGNFPDRFSGHQFPNYSSELNVNALLLGDSALYLCASSLAVSGYNQPQHFGDGTRLSIL.